A single sample is the source of the 5 T cell receptor beta chains below, sequenced in a study of cytomegalovirus exposure and HLA in healthy donors. With 60 Vbeta and 13 Jbeta primers, the PCR was carried out. Using immunoSEQ multiplex PCR, the repertoire was profiled, and TCRdb retains in-frame clones only, with some absent. The sample records around 210,000 clones, about 85% being singletons. What was sequenced was PBMCs. These receptors came from a girl aged 2 to 10 in good health and CMV-seronegative.

CDR3 DNA sequence: TGTGCCAGCAGTTTGGGGGCTTCCACCCCCTACGAGCAGTACTTC. Translated, it gives CASSLGASTPYEQYF. The genes are TRBV7-6 and TRBJ2-7, with D maybe TRBD1 (6 bases). The CDR3 has 15 amino acids. Germline CDR1 and CDR2: SGHVS and FNYEAQ. Between the trimmed V and J ends, which lost 6 bases and 2 bases, there was a span of 17 bases.

This chain connects TRBV15 to TRBJ2-1; 11 positions match TRBD2. The CDR3 is made up of 19 amino acids. Germline CDR1 and CDR2: LNHNV and YYDKDF (reference sequence). With 3 bases clipped from V and 1 base from J, the junction kept 11 bases outside the gene matches. CDR3 residues: CATSRTTPASGRSYNEQFF. The CDR3 region has the DNA TGTGCCACCAGCAGGACAACCCCTGCTAGCGGGAGGTCCTACAATGAGCAGTTCTTC.

In this sample, this clone turned up a few times. The chain uses TRBV6-6 and TRBJ1-6; 9 bases fit TRBD1. CDR1 is MNHNY, CDR2 SVGAGI, per germline (reference sequence). This CDR3 comprises 14 residues. The V gene end was trimmed by 10 bases and the J gene end by 9 bases; junction bases not matched to a gene: 10. This CDR3 is CATTQGAWSSPLHF. In DNA, the CDR3 is TGTGCCACTACACAGGGGGCGTGGAGTTCACCCCTCCACTTT.

V and J are TRBV5-6 and TRBJ1-5; D is possibly TRBD1 (6 bases). Germline V CDR1 and CDR2: SGHDT, YYEEEE. The CDR3 is 14 residues long. Trimming stripped 4 bases from V and 2 bases from J, with 10 bases between. In DNA form, the CDR3 reads TGTGCCAGCAGCCGGGGGGCAGGCAATCAGCCCCAGCATTTT. Its protein product is CASSRGAGNQPQHF.

The chain joins TRBV19 to TRBJ1-3; 9 nucleotides line up with TRBD1. Germline lookup yields CDR1 LNHDA and CDR2 SQIVND (reference sequence). CDR3 length: 15 residues. V shed 7 bases, J shed 8 bases, and the junction held 12 bases outside the gene matches. The CDR3, as DNA: TGTGCCAGTACCATCCGGGACAGGGAACTACACACCATATATTTT. Amino acids: CASTIRDRELHTIYF.